The clone carrying this T cell receptor beta chain was recorded once. The germline gives CDR1 KGHDR, CDR2 SFDVKD. The CDR3 consists of 15 residues. Deletions cut 6 bases from V and 3 bases from J, with 13 bases between. The data were produced by immunoSEQ multiplex PCR, yet TCRdb's version contains in-frame clones alone and is incomplete. The repertoire holds roughly 250,000 clones, with roughly nine tenths as singletons. These data are taken from a study of blood T cell repertoires in COVID-19. Participant reports of clinical history set cohort assignment. The TCR sequence derives from a human donor in a cohort exposed to, infected with or recovered from COVID-19 (not recorded which). The donor label of this sample is uncertain. Sequencing was carried out using PBMCs or T cells enriched from blood (not recorded which). The chain has TRBV24-1 and TRBJ2-2; a weak D match, TRBD2 (6 bases). CDR3 sequence reads: CATSKRERDTGELFF. CDR3 in DNA: TGTGCCACCAGTAAACGGGAGAGAGACACCGGGGAGCTGTTTTTT.